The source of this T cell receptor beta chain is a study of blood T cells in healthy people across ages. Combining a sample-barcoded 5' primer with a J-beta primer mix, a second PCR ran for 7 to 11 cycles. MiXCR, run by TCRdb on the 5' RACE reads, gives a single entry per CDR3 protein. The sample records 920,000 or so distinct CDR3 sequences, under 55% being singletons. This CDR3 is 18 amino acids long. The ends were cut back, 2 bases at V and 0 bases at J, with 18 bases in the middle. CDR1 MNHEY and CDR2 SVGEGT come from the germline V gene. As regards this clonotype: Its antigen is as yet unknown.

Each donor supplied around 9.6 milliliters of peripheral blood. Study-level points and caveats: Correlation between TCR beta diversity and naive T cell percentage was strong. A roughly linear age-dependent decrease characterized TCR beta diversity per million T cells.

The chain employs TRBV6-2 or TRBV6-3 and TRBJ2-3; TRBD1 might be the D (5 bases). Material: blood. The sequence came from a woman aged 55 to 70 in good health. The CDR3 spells CASSYGPGTGISTDTQYF. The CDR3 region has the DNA TGTGCCAGCAGTTACGGTCCAGGAACAGGAATTAGCACAGATACGCAGTATTTT.